The present TCR beta chain was sequenced within a study of blood T cell repertoires in COVID-19. On the study more broadly: Whether acute or convalescent, the COVID-19 samples came from the United States, Italy and Spain. Sample material is recorded as cDNA or gDNA derived from T cells, B-cell-depleted T cells, or PBMCs.

In the authors' workflow: Amplifying reference gene primers gave estimates of nucleated cell counts. Repertoires were generated with immunoSEQ multiplex PCR, while TCRdb's copy carries only in-frame clones and drops some. That table is the source of V, J and clone size, and D and trimming were worked out from the DNA. The repertoire holds approximately 320,000 clones, nearly 90% seen once, with 11% in the top ten. V shed 0 bases and J 0 bases; nucleotides not matched to a gene: 2. The CDR3 totals 17 residues. Germline lookup yields CDR1 MNHEY and CDR2 SMNVEV (reference sequence). Seattle's cohort entered during active infection and was followed longitudinally.

Sequenced input: peripheral blood. J is TRBJ2-2 and V is TRBV27; TRBD2 aligns across 9 bases. This clonotype was obtained from a woman younger than 45 with COVID-19, enrolled during active disease. CDR3 loop: CASSLSGGGANTGELFF. As DNA, the CDR3 is TGTGCCAGCAGTTTATCGGGCGGGGGGGCGAACACCGGGGAGCTGTTTTTT.